This TCR beta chain was observed in a study of PD-1 blockade in classical Hodgkin lymphoma. Patients all relapsed after autologous stem cell transplantation, and there was variation in brentuximab vedotin exposure. Best responses included complete response and partial response; otherwise, the best response was progressive disease. The V end lost 2 bases, the J end lost 4 bases, and 4 bases lay between the germline ends. The CDR3 loop spans 12 amino acids. CDR1 and CDR2 from the germline V gene are SGHNT and YENEEA. The protocol was immunoSEQ multiplex PCR, while the TCRdb copy is restricted to in-frame clones and leaves out a portion. The sample consists of 25,000 to 35,000 clones, about two thirds of them appearing once.

The sample here was peripheral blood mononuclear cells (PBMCs), taken before the second cycle of nivolumab. The chain links TRBV11-3 to TRBJ2-3; D is uncertain. This sequence originates from a human donor with classical Hodgkin lymphoma. CDR3 DNA: TGTGCCAGCAGCTTATATCCAGATACGCAGTATTTT. Translated: CASSLYPDTQYF.